These 28 T cell receptor beta chains came from one sample sequenced in a study of blood T cell repertoires in COVID-19. Here immunoSEQ multiplex PCR was the method, and the copy in TCRdb shows in-frame clones only, minus some. This sample carries about 480,000 clones, approximately 90% of them seen once, and the ten largest clones take approximately 8%. The sequencing input was PBMCs or T cells enriched from blood (not recorded which). The source is a woman aged 60-70 years who had recovered from COVID-19.

J is TRBJ2-3 and V is TRBV9, with 13 bases identical to TRBD2. CDR3 length equals 21 residues. J was trimmed by 3 bases and V by 0 bases; bases with no gene match: 16. CDR1 is SGDLS, CDR2 YYNGEE, per germline. The CDR3 protein is CASSVVQLAGGHPQRTDTQYF. CDR3 nucleotides: TGTGCCAGCAGCGTAGTTCAACTAGCGGGGGGGCACCCGCAACGAACAGATACGCAGTATTTT. Full variable domain (rest looked up from reference TRBV9 and TRBJ2-3): DSGVTQTPKHLITATGQRVTLRCSPRSGDLSVYWYQQSLDQGLQFLIQYYNGEERAKGNILERFSAQQFPDLHSELNLSSLELGDSALYFCASSVVQLAGGHPQRTDTQYFGPGTRLTVL.

This clone turned up a few times. The chain recombines TRBV2 with TRBJ1-1; tentatively, D is TRBD1 (5 bases). This CDR3 region has 13 residues. V was trimmed by 7 bases and J by 3 bases, leaving 12 bases between them. Germline V gene data show CDR1 as SNHLY and CDR2 as FYNNEI. Here the CDR3 DNA reads TGTGCCAGCAACCCAACAGGTTACACTGAAGCTTTCTTT. Its protein is CASNPTGYTEAFF. Variable domain in full (rest from reference TRBV2 and TRBJ1-1): EPEVTQTPSHQVTQMGQEVILRCVPISNHLYFYWYRQILGQKVEFLVSFYNNEISEKSEIFDDQFSVERPDGSNFTLKIRSTKLEDSAMYFCASNPTGYTEAFFGQGTRLTVV.

For this clone: The identical CDR3 is also encoded by other nucleotide sequences in the sample. The rearrangement joins TRBV9 to TRBJ1-1; D unclear. Trimming removed 0 bases from V and 1 base from J, with 4 bases in between. CDR1 is SGDLS and CDR2 is YYNGEE in the germline V gene. This CDR3 contains 13 residues. This CDR3 is CASSVGRNTEAFF. The CDR3 nucleotides read TGTGCCAGCAGCGTAGGCAGGAACACTGAAGCTTTCTTT.

The chain combines TRBV29-1 with TRBJ2-1; 8 bases line up with TRBD2. The CDR3 sequence is 12 residues long. The V gene's germline CDR1 is SQVTM and CDR2 ANQGSEA. This CDR3 reads CTAGGTYNEQFF. The CDR3, as DNA: TGCACGGCGGGGGGCACCTACAATGAGCAGTTCTTC.

This chain links TRBV11-2 with TRBJ2-3; TRBD1 is a possible D gene (5 bases). Germline V lookup: CDR1 SGHAT, CDR2 FQNNGV. The CDR3 covers 15 residues. V dropped 5 bases and J dropped 5 bases, with 17 bases sitting between them. The CDR3 sequence: CASSPGHRPVDTQYF. DNA of the CDR3: TGTGCCAGCAGCCCAGGACACAGACCCGTAGATACGCAGTATTTT.

The chain employs TRBV24-1 and TRBJ2-1; a possible D gene is TRBD1 (6 bases). The CDR3 runs to 14 residues. Trimming left V 0 bases short and J 7 bases short, with 9 bases between. The germline V gene encodes CDR1 KGHDR and CDR2 SFDVKD. The CDR3 region is CATSDLQGGNEQFF. The CDR3, as DNA: TGTGCCACCAGTGATTTGCAAGGGGGAAATGAGCAGTTCTTC.

The rearrangement links TRBV14 to TRBJ2-3; 8 bases fit TRBD2. CDR1 SGHDN and CDR2 FVKESK come from the germline V gene. This CDR3 contains 20 residues. V lost 3 bases to trimming and J lost 2 bases; unmatched junction nucleotides: 19. For the CDR3, the DNA is TGTGCCAGCAGCCAGATGGCCCACCTCCCTGCGGGGGGAATCACAGATACGCAGTATTTT. It codes for CASSQMAHLPAGGITDTQYF.

This clone was counted a few times. This chain connects TRBV18 to TRBJ1-1; D might be TRBD1 (6 bases). The CDR3 contains 15 residues. The V end lost 6 bases, the J end lost 3 bases, and 17 bases lay between the germline ends. Looked up from germline, CDR1 is KGHSH and CDR2 is LQKENI. The CDR3 bases are TGTGCCAGCTCGCTGACCGGGACACCCGACACTGAAGCTTTCTTT. Its protein is CASSLTGTPDTEAFF.

The rearrangement links TRBV6-5 to TRBJ1-1; 7 positions match TRBD1. V lost 10 bases to trimming and J lost 3 bases; unmatched junction nucleotides: 5. Germline-derived CDR1 and CDR2 are MNHEY and SVGAGI. The CDR3 is 12 residues long. This CDR3 reads CATRGGYTEAFF. CDR3 coding DNA: TGTGCCACCAGGGGGGGGTACACTGAAGCTTTCTTT.

The genes are TRBV18 and TRBJ2-2, with TRBD2 identical over 8 bases. This CDR3 region has 16 residues. V gave up 6 bases and J gave up 1 base; unmatched junction bases: 7. Germline CDR1 and CDR2: KGHSH and LQKENI. DNA for the CDR3: TGTGCCAGCTCTCTCCTCGCGGGAGGGAACACCGGGGAGCTGTTTTTT. Amino acid sequence: CASSLLAGGNTGELFF.

The rearrangement links TRBV10-3 to TRBJ2-7, with D perhaps TRBD2 (6 bases). V was pared by 10 bases and J by 3 bases, with 19 bases between. Germline CDR1 reads ENHRY; CDR2 reads SYGVKD. The CDR3 contains 14 residues. The CDR3 sequence is CATRDSHYNYEQYF. The CDR3, as DNA: TGTGCCACCCGGGACTCCCATTACAACTACGAGCAGTACTTC.

This chain uses TRBV18 with TRBJ1-1, with unresolved D. The V and J ends lost 1 base and 1 base respectively, with 13 bases between them. CDR1 is KGHSH and CDR2 is LQKENI in the germline V gene. The CDR3 contains 16 residues. CDR3 protein: CASSPRYAATNTEAFF. CDR3 DNA: TGTGCCAGCTCACCACGGTATGCGGCGACGAACACTGAAGCTTTCTTT. Drawing the rest from reference TRBV18 and TRBJ1-1, the complete variable domain is NAGVMQNPRHLVRRRGQEARLRCSPMKGHSHVYWYRQLPEEGLKFMVYLQKENIIDESGMPKERFSAEFPKEGPSILRIQQVVRGDSAAYFCASSPRYAATNTEAFFGQGTRLTVV.

The chain uses TRBV6-5 and TRBJ1-3, with TRBD1 matching 9 bases. The J segment lost 8 bases and the V segment lost 9 bases, leaving 14 bases of the junction unmatched. CDR3 size: 15 residues. Germline V gives CDR1 MNHEY, CDR2 SVGAGI. CDR3 in amino acids: CASQTGGAGGDTIYF. CDR3 in DNA: TGTGCCAGTCAAACAGGGGGCGCAGGGGGAGACACCATATATTTT.

Written as DNA, the CDR3 is TGTGCCAGCAGTTATTCAGTAACGCTAGCCAAAAACATTCAGTACTTC. Protein sequence: CASSYSVTLAKNIQYF. The chain uses TRBV6-5 and TRBJ2-4, with unresolved D. The CDR3 totals 16 residues. The germline CDR1 and CDR2 sequences are MNHEY and SVGAGI. V lost 3 bases and J lost 0, with 12 bases in between.

The genes are TRBV5-4 and TRBJ2-2; 12 nucleotides match TRBD2. CDR3 length: 18 amino acids. V was pared by 4 bases and J by 7 bases, with 14 bases of the junction left unmatched. Germline V gene data show CDR1 as SGHNT and CDR2 as YYREEE (reference sequence). CDR3 region: CASSPRFLAGGLDGELFF. For the CDR3, the DNA is TGTGCCAGCAGCCCCCGCTTTCTAGCGGGGGGGCTGGACGGGGAGCTGTTTTTT.

The chain carries TRBV9 and TRBJ1-3; no reliable D call. The CDR3 spans 16 residues. Germline-derived CDR1 and CDR2 are SGDLS and YYNGEE. V was pared by 0 bases and J by 0 bases, with 10 bases between. The CDR3 loop reads CASSVGRSLSGNTIYF. The DNA of the CDR3 is TGTGCCAGCAGCGTAGGACGTAGCCTCTCTGGAAACACCATATATTTT.

This sequence joins TRBV19 and TRBJ1-6; D is perhaps TRBD1 (5 bases). Trimming left V 4 bases short and J 4 bases short, with 17 bases between. In germline, CDR1 is LNHDA, CDR2 SQIVND (reference sequence). The CDR3 sequence is 17 residues long. The CDR3 bases are TGTGCCAGTAGTAGTTGGACCGGCTCAGGGTATAATTCACCCCTCCACTTT. Amino acids: CASSSWTGSGYNSPLHF.

The rearrangement joins TRBV5-1 to TRBJ1-6; possibly TRBD1 for D (6 bases). Trimming pared 0 bases from V and 10 bases from J, leaving 17 bases between. Germline CDR1 is SGHRS and CDR2 is YFSETQ. The length of the CDR3 is 16 residues. This CDR3 reads CASSLDIQGTGSPLHF. Here the CDR3 DNA reads TGCGCCAGCAGCTTGGATATTCAGGGAACAGGGTCACCCCTCCACTTT.

This chain uses TRBV6-4 with TRBJ1-5; 11 bases align to TRBD1. V lost 0 bases and J lost 4; bases outside the gene matches: 5. This CDR3 is 17 amino acids long. Germline-derived CDR1 and CDR2 are MRHNA and SNTAGT. CDR3 sequence: CASSDSDRGPSNQPQHF. The CDR3, as DNA: TGTGCCAGCAGTGACTCGGACAGGGGGCCGTCGAATCAGCCCCAGCATTTT.

The gene calls are TRBV11-3 and TRBJ1-1; D gene uncertain. The CDR3 length is 15 residues. Trimming stripped 3 bases from V and 0 bases from J, with 11 bases between. Germline V gives CDR1 SGHNT, CDR2 YENEEA. The CDR3 loop is CASSFFLAMNTEAFF. For the CDR3, the DNA is TGTGCCAGCAGCTTTTTCCTAGCGATGAACACTGAAGCTTTCTTT.

This chain uses TRBV9 with TRBJ2-3; D is uncertain. In germline, CDR1 is SGDLS, CDR2 YYNGEE. The CDR3 sequence is 15 residues long. The V and J ends lost 1 base and 2 bases respectively, with 11 bases between them. The CDR3, as DNA: TGTGCCAGCAGCGTACTGGATAGCCCCACAGATACGCAGTATTTT. Residues: CASSVLDSPTDTQYF.

This clone was seen just once. The chain is built from TRBV6-4 and TRBJ1-1, with TRBD1 matching 9 bases. V trimming: 0 bases; J trimming: 2 bases; junction bases outside the gene matches: 7. There are 17 residues in the CDR3. Germline lookup yields CDR1 MRHNA and CDR2 SNTAGT. CDR3 protein: CASSDSIGTGKNTEAFF. The CDR3 coding sequence is TGTGCCAGCAGTGACTCGATCGGGACAGGGAAAAACACTGAAGCTTTCTTT.

This chain connects TRBV5-1 to TRBJ2-3; tentative D call: TRBD1 (5 bases). CDR3 size: 15 residues. V lost 0 bases and J lost 4, with 12 bases in between. The germline V gene has CDR1 SGHRS and CDR2 YFSETQ. This CDR3 is CASSLASQGPDTQYF. The CDR3, as DNA: TGCGCCAGCAGCTTGGCCTCTCAGGGTCCAGATACGCAGTATTTT.

This chain uses TRBV19 with TRBJ1-2; weak D call: TRBD1 (5 bases). Germline V gene sequence: CDR1 LNHDA, CDR2 SQIVND (reference sequence). The CDR3 has 16 residues. V was clipped by 5 bases and J by 5 bases, with 21 bases between them. The CDR3 sequence is CASSSQRGRRVYGYTF. For the CDR3, the DNA is TGTGCCAGTAGTTCACAAAGGGGAAGAAGGGTTTATGGCTACACCTTC.

The chain recombines TRBV10-3 with TRBJ1-5; weak D call: TRBD1 (6 bases). Trimming removed 6 bases from V and 4 bases from J, with 10 bases in between. This CDR3 region has 13 residues. CDR1 is ENHRY and CDR2 is SYGVKD in the germline V gene. This CDR3 is CAISGQLNQPQHF. The CDR3 DNA reads as TGTGCCATCAGCGGACAGCTTAATCAGCCCCAGCATTTT.

The chain joins TRBV24-1 to TRBJ2-3; TRBD2 might be the D (5 bases). The CDR3 consists of 14 residues. Germline loops: CDR1 KGHDR, CDR2 SFDVKD. Trimming removed 4 bases at V and 3 bases at J, with 10 bases between. As DNA, the CDR3 is TGTGCCACCAGTGAGCCTTCGGGGACAGATACGCAGTATTTT. Translated, it gives CATSEPSGTDTQYF.

The chain carries TRBV28 and TRBJ1-5; D not resolved. The CDR3 length is 14 residues. V lost 3 bases, J lost 4 bases, and 10 bases lay in between. Germline CDR1 MDHEN, CDR2 SYDVKM. The chain's CDR3 is CASSFPGINQPQHF. The CDR3 region has the DNA TGTGCCAGCAGTTTTCCGGGGATTAATCAGCCCCAGCATTTT.

In this sample, this clone turned up once. The V call is TRBV18, the J call TRBJ1-1; the D is unclear. The V gene lost 1 base and the J gene lost 1 base, with 13 bases spanning the gap. The CDR3 has 16 amino acids. Looked up from germline, CDR1 is KGHSH and CDR2 is LQKENI. This CDR3 is CASSPRTAVKNTEAFF. As DNA, the CDR3 is TGTGCCAGCTCACCACGAACAGCCGTAAAGAACACTGAAGCTTTCTTT.